This entry is about one T cell receptor beta chain. Its antigen is not known. This CDR3 is also generated by other DNA sequences in the sample. This sample was taken from a study of OX40 agonist ivuxolimab in advanced cancers. From germline, CDR1 is SGHTA and CDR2 FQGNSA. With 5 bases removed from V and 3 bases from J, the gap between germline ends came to 12 bases. CDR3 length: 14 residues. General observations from the study: Several nonresponders also turned out to have low normalized T-cell clonal expansion.

The cohort excluded patients with autoimmune disease history or systemic immunosuppression. At cycle 4 day 1, cycle 7 day 1, and baseline, blood was sampled. Sequencing was performed with immunoSEQ multiplex PCR; in TCRdb, only in-frame clones are kept and a portion is missing. This sample has roughly 61,000 clones; 75% to 85% occur once, and the top ten carry around 0.71%. The starting material was CD4+ or CD8+ T cells sorted from blood, obtained in a trial of the OX40 agonist ivuxolimab. This TCR was recovered from an adult with an advanced solid tumor such as melanoma, head and neck, liver or kidney cancer. This chain joins TRBV7-2 and TRBJ2-3; D might be TRBD1 or TRBD2, each matching 5 bases. The CDR3, as DNA: TGTGCCAGCAGCCCCGGGACCGCTACAGATACGCAGTATTTT. Protein: CASSPGTATDTQYF.